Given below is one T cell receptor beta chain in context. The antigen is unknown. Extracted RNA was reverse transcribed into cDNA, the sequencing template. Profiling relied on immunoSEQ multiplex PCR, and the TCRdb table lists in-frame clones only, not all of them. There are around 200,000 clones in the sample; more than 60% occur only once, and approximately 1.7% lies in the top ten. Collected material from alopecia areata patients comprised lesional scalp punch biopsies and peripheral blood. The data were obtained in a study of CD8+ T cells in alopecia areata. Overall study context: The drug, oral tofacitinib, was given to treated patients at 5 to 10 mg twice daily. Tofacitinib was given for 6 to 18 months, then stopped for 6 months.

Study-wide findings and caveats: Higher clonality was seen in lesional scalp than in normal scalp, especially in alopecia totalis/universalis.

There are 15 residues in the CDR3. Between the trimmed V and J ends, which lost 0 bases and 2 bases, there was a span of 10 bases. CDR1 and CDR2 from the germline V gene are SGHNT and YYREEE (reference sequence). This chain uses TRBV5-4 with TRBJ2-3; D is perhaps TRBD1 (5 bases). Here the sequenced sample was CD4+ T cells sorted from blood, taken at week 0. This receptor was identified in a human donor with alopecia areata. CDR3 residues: CASSLVQGNTDTQYF. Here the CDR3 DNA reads TGTGCCAGCAGCTTGGTTCAGGGTAACACAGATACGCAGTATTTT.